These 7 T cell receptor beta chains came from one sample sequenced in a study of neurological immune-mediated disorders (dated by TCRdb to between 2017 and 2020). Library method: 5' RACE. The sequencer was an Illumina HiSeq 2500. TCRdb reworked the public reads: Q25 trimming with fastp, MiXCR clone assembly, productive beta chains retained. Every entry covers one CDR3 protein and lists the most common genes and DNA from its rows. The sample yields around 20,000 distinct CDR3 sequences; around 6% were counted once. Clones ranked in the top ten supply about 42% of the sample. The source material was CD8+ T cells from blood. These TCRs come from a man aged 18-30 years in good health.

This clonotype was counted many times. V usage is TRBV5-1 and J usage is TRBJ1-1; 7 positions agree with TRBD1. V lost 4 bases and J lost 3; bases outside the gene matches: 6. CDR1 is SGHRS and CDR2 is YFSETQ in the germline V gene. This CDR3 region has 14 residues. CDR3 region: CASSPTGWDTEAFF. CDR3 bases: TGCGCCAGCAGCCCGACAGGGTGGGACACTGAAGCTTTCTTT.

This clonotype was recorded many times. The chain couples TRBV7-6 to TRBJ2-1; no clear D gene. Per germline, CDR1 SGHVS and CDR2 FNYEAQ. V was cut by 0 bases and J by 10 bases, with 7 bases left in between. The CDR3 covers 12 residues. In DNA form, the CDR3 reads TGTGCCAGCAGCTTAGCAGCCAGGGAGCAGTTCTTC. Translated, it gives CASSLAAREQFF.

This clonotype was counted many times. The chain is built from TRBV30 and TRBJ2-2; D not resolved. Between the trimmed V and J ends, which lost 1 base and 7 bases, there was a span of 1 base. The CDR3 totals 10 residues. In germline, CDR1 is GTSNPN, CDR2 SVGIG (reference sequence). CDR3 DNA: TGTGCCTGGAGTGACGGGGAGCTGTTTTTT. Its protein is CAWSDGELFF.

In this sample, this clonotype turned up many times. The V call is TRBV5-6, the J call TRBJ2-7; no firm D call. Per germline, CDR1 SGHDT and CDR2 YYEEEE. V gave up 0 bases and J gave up 7 bases, with 17 bases separating them. The CDR3 has 15 residues. DNA for the CDR3: TGTGCCAGCAGCTTGGCGCGTAGGCCCTCTTGGGAGCAGTACTTC. It yields the protein CASSLARRPSWEQYF.

This clonotype was picked up many times. The rearrangement joins TRBV5-1 to TRBJ2-2, with D perhaps given as TRBD1 or TRBD2 (5 bases each). V gave up 2 bases and J gave up 10 bases, with 9 bases separating them. There are 12 residues in the CDR3. Per the germline V gene, CDR1 is SGHRS and CDR2 is YFSETQ. The DNA of the CDR3 is TGCGCCAGCAGCTTTCCGGGACCGGAGCTGTTTTTT. Residues: CASSFPGPELFF.

The table lists this clonotype with many counts. The chain couples TRBV5-6 to TRBJ1-5, with D possibly matching TRBD1 (6 bases). Germline assignment: CDR1 SGHDT and CDR2 YYEEEE. Trimming stripped 4 bases from V and 4 bases from J, with 15 bases between. The CDR3 runs 15 residues. This CDR3 is CASSMGQGKNQPQHF. CDR3 bases: TGTGCCAGCAGCATGGGGCAGGGGAAAAATCAGCCCCAGCATTTT.

This clonotype was detected ten times or more. The V gene is TRBV4-3, the J gene TRBJ1-2; the D gene is possibly TRBD1 (6 bases). The CDR3 spans 16 residues. Germline assignment: CDR1 LGHNA and CDR2 YSLEER. Trimming removed 2 bases from V and 8 bases from J, with 21 bases in between. Here the CDR3 reads CASSQSHSGGLGGYTF. CDR3 sequence (DNA): TGCGCCAGCAGCCAATCTCACTCGGGGGGCCTAGGGGGCTACACCTTC.